This T cell receptor (beta chain) was identified during a study of blood T cell repertoires in COVID-19. Turning to the study itself: The analysed material was cDNA or gDNA that came from T cells, B-cell-depleted T cells, or PBMCs.

Deletions cut 5 bases from V and 7 bases from J, with 18 bases between. Germline CDR1 GTSNPN, CDR2 SVGIG (reference sequence). The CDR3 totals 13 residues. Recruitment covered 20 to 25 US areas and drew participants whose ages spanned about 18 to 100 years. Recovered Cohort 3 donors showed two negative PCRs, clearance, or symptom resolution. Some clones are missing from TCRdb's copy, which holds only in-frame ones; the method was immunoSEQ multiplex PCR. Of roughly 160,000 clones listed, approximately 80% were seen once; the top ten hold under 15%. Sequenced material: PBMCs or T cells enriched from blood (not recorded which). This receptor was identified in a woman in her fifties or sixties who had recovered from COVID-19. The V and J genes are TRBV30 and TRBJ2-7, with a tentative D call TRBD1 (5 bases). DNA of the CDR3: TGTGCCTGGTCCTGGGGCGGTTTGGGGGAGCAGTACTTC. Protein product: CAWSWGGLGEQYF.